Listed here are 10 T cell receptor beta chains from one sample, sequenced in a study of T cell clonality in common variable immunodeficiency. Here immunoSEQ multiplex PCR was the method, and the copy in TCRdb shows in-frame clones only, minus some. This record lists 57,000 or so clones, none seen once only, and the top ten clones contain roughly 1.7%. Sequencing used peripheral blood mononuclear cells. These receptors all come from a person aged 18 to 75 in good health.

This clone was counted many times. From the germline J gene comes the end of the CDR3, since the read stops 3 residues before it. The chain joins TRBV14 to TRBJ2-1; D gene uncertain. V lost 5 bases, J lost 2 bases, and 19 bases lay in between. This CDR3 contains 17 residues. In germline, CDR1 is SGHDN, CDR2 FVKESK. The sequenced CDR3 bases are TGTGCCAGCAGCGCCCTGAGGCAGGAGCCTGCCTACAATGAG. This translates into CASSALRQEPAYNE. The CDR3 as a whole reads CASSALRQEPAYNEQFF.

In its sample, this clone was seen many times. The read finishes 3 residues shy of the CDR3 end, and the germline J gene is used to complete it. The rearrangement joins TRBV5-5 to TRBJ1-2; D unresolved. The CDR3 extends over 13 amino acids. Germline-derived CDR1 and CDR2 are SGHKS and YYEKEE (reference sequence). CDR3 in amino acids: CASSLQVNTGYTF. The part of the CDR3 DNA that was read is TGTGCCAGCAGCTTGCAGGTAAACACCGGC.

In this sample, this clone turned up many times. Relative to the germline gene, one junction end is altered; a read error may explain this. The read finishes 3 residues shy of the CDR3 end, and the germline J gene is used to complete it. The genes are TRBV4-2 and TRBJ2-7, with TRBD1 as a possible D gene (5 bases). This CDR3 region has 15 residues. Germline loops: CDR1 LGHNA, CDR2 YNFKEQ. Partial CDR3 DNA: TGCGCCAGCAGCCAAGATAGGCAGGGTCCCTACGAG. Amino acids: CASSQDRQGPYE. The entire CDR3 protein is CASSQDRQGPYEQYF.

This clone was counted many times. The CDR3 end is not reached by the read, which stops 3 residues before it; the germline J gene fills it in. The rearrangement joins TRBV19 to TRBJ2-1; 12 bases line up with TRBD2. The V gene end was trimmed by 6 bases and the J gene end by 9 bases; junction bases not matched to a gene: 9. This CDR3 has 15 residues. Germline values: CDR1 LNHDA, CDR2 SQIVND (reference sequence). The CDR3 reads CASSTSGRSVSEQFF. The sequenced part of the CDR3 DNA is TGTGCCAGTAGCACTAGCGGGAGGTCGGTTAGTGAG. The variable domain in full, completed from reference TRBV19 and TRBJ2-1, reads DGGITQSPKYLFRKEGQNVTLSCEQNLNHDAMYWYRQDPGQGLRLIYYSQIVNDFQKGDIAEGYSVSREKKESFPLTVTSAQKNPTAFYLCASSTSGRSVSEQFFGPGTRLTVL.

This clone was detected ten times or more. The sequence runs out 3 residues before the end of the CDR3; the remainder is reconstructed from the germline J gene. This chain uses TRBV29-1 with TRBJ2-3, with TRBD2 identical over 8 bases. V gave up 5 bases and J gave up 0 bases; unmatched junction bases: 7. The germline gives CDR1 SQVTM, CDR2 ANQGSEA. This CDR3 spans 15 amino acids. CDR3 bases read: TGCAGCGTTCAACCTCCTAGCGGGAGCACAGATACG. This codes for CSVQPPSGSTDT. The full CDR3 is CSVQPPSGSTDTQYF.

There are many counts of this clone. The CDR3 end lies 3 residues beyond the end of the read and is filled in from the germline J gene. The chain couples TRBV19 to TRBJ2-1; 11 bases map to TRBD1. From germline, CDR1 is LNHDA and CDR2 SQIVND (reference sequence). V dropped 8 bases and J dropped 6; count of bases not matched to a gene: 12. CDR3 length: 16 amino acids. The covered CDR3 bases are TGTGCCAGTCACCGGGACAGGGGGGACCCCCTCAATGAG. Its protein is CASHRDRGDPLNE. The whole CDR3 reads CASHRDRGDPLNEQFF.

There are many counts of this clone. Read sequence stops 3 residues before the CDR3 end, and the germline J gene provides the missing end. The rearrangement uses TRBV4-2 and TRBJ2-3; D ambiguous. Germline CDR1 and CDR2: LGHNA and YNFKEQ. V dropped 0 bases and J dropped 0 bases, with 7 bases sitting between them. The CDR3 contains 15 residues. CDR3 residues: CASSQDKTSTDTQYF. The part of the CDR3 DNA that was read is TGTGCCAGCAGCCAAGATAAGACTAGCACAGATACG.

This clone was counted at least ten times. The observed sequence ends 3 residues before the CDR3 terminus, with the missing tail filled in from the germline J gene. The chain links TRBV2 to TRBJ2-5; 10 positions match TRBD2. This CDR3 spans 16 amino acids. The germline CDR1 and CDR2 sequences are SNHLY and FYNNEI. After removal of 3 bases from V and 3 bases from J, the junction contained 7 bases not matched to a gene. The DNA read from the CDR3 is TGTGCCAGCAGTGAGCTTAGCGGGAGGCAAAAAGAGACC. Amino acid sequence: CASSELSGRQKET. Given in full, the CDR3 is CASSELSGRQKETQYF.

This clone was counted between two and nine times. The read halts 3 residues ahead of the CDR3 end, with the missing end drawn from the germline J gene. The chain couples TRBV2 to TRBJ2-7; D perhaps matches TRBD1 (6 bases). Germline V gene lookup returns CDR1 SNHLY and CDR2 FYNNEI. The CDR3 has 14 amino acids. The V gene lost 4 bases and the J gene lost 2 bases, with 12 bases spanning the gap. The DNA read from the CDR3 is TGTGCCAGCAGTGTCTTAGGGGACACCTACGAG. Amino acids: CASSVLGDTYE. Given in full, the CDR3 is CASSVLGDTYEQYF.

There are many counts of this clone. The read ends 3 residues shy of where the CDR3 ends; the end is completed using the germline J gene. The rearrangement joins TRBV5-4 to TRBJ1-4, with 8 nucleotides matching TRBD1. After removal of 1 base from V and 7 bases from J, the junction contained 6 bases not matched to a gene. From germline, CDR1 is SGHNT and CDR2 YYREEE (reference sequence). The CDR3 loop spans 15 amino acids. The DNA read from the CDR3 is TGTGCCAGCAGCTTGACAGGGGGAGCTTCTGAAAAA. As protein: CASSLTGGASEK. The entire CDR3 protein reads CASSLTGGASEKLFF.